The next 18 T cell receptor beta chains were all read from a single sample in a study of cytomegalovirus exposure and HLA in healthy donors (dated by TCRdb to the late 2010s). Receptor libraries were prepared by the immunoSEQ multiplex PCR assay. A mixture of 60 forward primers for TCR Vbeta segments and 13 reverse primers for TCR Jbeta segments was used in the multiplex PCR. TCRdb obtained this table from immuneACCESS and retained in-frame rearrangements with V and J assigned. These tables miss some clones; where compared with another copy, unresolved V genes account for less than half of the shortfall, and the remainder is unexplained. The sample table records some 100,000 clones; about 77% of these occur just once. In total, the top ten clones hold about 4.3% of the sample. The material sequenced was PBMCs. All receptors come from a woman aged 18-29 years in good health and CMV-seropositive.

The CDR3 region is CASSLPGTAEETQYF. The CDR3 nucleotides are TGTGCCAGCAGTCTCCCCGGGACTGCGGAGGAGACCCAGTACTTC. The chain uses TRBV28 and TRBJ2-5; D is perhaps TRBD2 (6 bases). Germline assignment: CDR1 MDHEN and CDR2 SYDVKM. There are 15 residues in the CDR3. V lost 5 bases to trimming and J lost 5 bases, with 18 bases between them.

The chain uses TRBV28 and TRBJ2-1; a weak D match, TRBD1 (5 bases). Trimming left V 3 bases short and J 7 bases short, with 16 bases between. The CDR3 covers 15 residues. CDR1 is MDHEN, CDR2 SYDVKM, per germline. The CDR3 DNA reads as TGTGCCAGCAGTTTCCCCGACAGTGGCCTGAATGAGCAGTTCTTC. Its protein product is CASSFPDSGLNEQFF.

The chain couples TRBV30 to TRBJ1-2; the match to TRBD1 covers 7 bases. Trimming removed 8 bases from V and 1 base from J; junction bases left unmatched: 7. The germline V gene encodes CDR1 GTSNPN and CDR2 SVGIG (reference sequence). The CDR3 contains 13 residues. The chain's CDR3 is CAHRTGLNYGYTF. The CDR3 DNA sequence: TGTGCCCATCGGACAGGACTTAACTATGGCTACACCTTC.

In its sample, this clone was seen a few times. The junction shows a germline mismatch at one end, possibly a read error. V and J are TRBV7-7 and TRBJ2-1; 11 nucleotides agree with TRBD1. The CDR3 consists of 16 residues. Germline V CDR1 and CDR2: SSHAT, FNYEAQ (reference sequence). This CDR3 is CASSLAGQGAYNEQFF. The CDR3 coding sequence is TGTGCTAGCAGCTTAGCAGGACAGGGGGCTTACAATGAGCAGTTCTTC.

The chain couples TRBV5-1 to TRBJ2-3, with D perhaps TRBD1 (6 bases). Germline CDR1 reads SGHRS; CDR2 reads YFSETQ. The CDR3 consists of 17 residues. Trimming removed 3 bases from V and 0 bases from J, with 17 bases in between. CDR3 sequence reads: CASSSNPTGTSTDTQYF. The CDR3 DNA is TGCGCCAGCAGCTCTAACCCGACAGGTACTAGCACAGATACGCAGTATTTT.

The V and J genes are TRBV28 and TRBJ2-5; 14 positions match TRBD2. With the DNA end fitting TRBJ2-7 better, the J assignment may be wrong. Germline CDR1 is MDHEN and CDR2 is SYDVKM. The CDR3 runs to 15 residues. The CDR3 bases are TGTGCCAGCAGCCGACTAGCGGGAGGGTTCTACGAGCAGTACTTC. Translated, it gives CASSRLAGGFYEQYF.

This clone occurred once. This rearrangement joins TRBV30 to TRBJ1-1; 7 bases are shared with TRBD1. Germline CDR1 is GTSNPN and CDR2 is SVGIG (reference sequence). CDR3 length: 14 amino acids. V was clipped by 5 bases and J by 0 bases; unmatched bases: 6. CDR3: CAWGAGQMNTEAFF. CDR3 coding DNA: TGTGCCTGGGGGGCGGGACAGATGAACACTGAAGCTTTCTTT.

This sequence joins TRBV7-6 and TRBJ1-5; D ambiguous. The CDR3 is made up of 13 amino acids. Trimming took 0 bases from V and 4 from J, leaving 4 bases between them. Germline V gene lookup returns CDR1 SGHVS and CDR2 FNYEAQ. As DNA, the CDR3 is TGTGCCAGCAGCTTAGCCCGTAATCAGCCCCAGCATTTT. It translates to CASSLARNQPQHF.

This clone occurred once. The rearrangement joins TRBV6-4 to TRBJ1-4; D unclear. Germline V CDR1 and CDR2: MRHNA, SNTAGT. This CDR3 is built from 14 residues. Trimming shortened V by 5 bases and J by 7 bases, and 14 bases separated the two germline ends. CDR3 in DNA: TGTGCCAGCAGTCCTAGCCCGGACGGTGAAAAACTGTTTTTT. It codes for CASSPSPDGEKLFF.

The chain combines TRBV29-1 with TRBJ2-6, with TRBD2 matching over 7 bases. The CDR3 sequence is 16 residues long. The V and J ends lost 1 base and 3 bases, in that order; junction bases with no gene match: 6. Germline CDR1 SQVTM, CDR2 ANQGSEA. The chain's CDR3 is CSVEGRGRGGANVLTF. The CDR3 DNA is TGCAGCGTTGAAGGTCGGGGGAGGGGTGGGGCCAACGTCCTGACTTTC. The entire variable domain, with the rest obtained from reference TRBV29-1 and TRBJ2-6, is as follows: SAVISQKPSRDICQRGTSLTIQCQVDSQVTMMFWYRQQPGQSLTLIATANQGSEATYESGFVIDKFPISRPNLTFSTLTVSNMSPEDSSIYLCSVEGRGRGGANVLTFGAGSRLTVL.

The chain is built from TRBV11-3 and TRBJ2-7; 10 bases match TRBD2. Germline V gene data show CDR1 as SGHNT and CDR2 as YENEEA. The CDR3 runs 15 residues. The trim removed 1 base at V and 5 bases at J, leaving 5 bases unmatched. CDR3 DNA sequence: TGTGCCAGCAGCTTAGGAGCGGGAGGGCACGACGAGCAGTACTTC. Translating gives CASSLGAGGHDEQYF.

The V and J genes are TRBV27 and TRBJ2-7; a possible D gene is TRBD1 (7 bases). The ends were cut back, 5 bases at V and 4 bases at J, with 18 bases in the middle. This CDR3 contains 15 residues. CDR1 is MNHEY and CDR2 is SMNVEV in the germline V gene (reference sequence). CDR3 coding DNA: TGTGCCAGCAGTCCCTCATCAGGGGGGCGGTACGAGCAGTACTTC. It is translated as CASSPSSGGRYEQYF.

The chain links TRBV7-2 to TRBJ2-2; 8 nucleotides agree with TRBD2. Germline V gives CDR1 SGHTA, CDR2 FQGNSA. The CDR3 is 10 residues long. For the CDR3, the DNA is TGTGGTTCGGGAGGGGGGGAGCTGTTTTTT. Translation: CGSGGGELFF. Together with reference TRBV7-2 and TRBJ2-2, the CDR3 gives the full variable domain: GAGVSQSPSNKVTEKGKDVELRCDPISGHTALYWYRQSLGQGLEFLIYFQGNSAPDKSGLPSDRFSAERTGGSVSTLTIQRTQQEDSAVYLCGSGGGELFFGEGSRLTVL.

This chain joins TRBV30 and TRBJ1-5; D is perhaps TRBD1 (6 bases). Trimming shortened V by 4 bases and J by 2 bases, and 15 bases separated the two germline ends. The germline V gene encodes CDR1 GTSNPN and CDR2 SVGIG (reference sequence). The CDR3 runs 15 residues. The CDR3 region has the DNA TGTGCCTGGACCCAAGGGGGGGGCCGCAATCAGCCCCAGCATTTT. It is translated as CAWTQGGGRNQPQHF.

The genes are TRBV19 and TRBJ2-1, with TRBD2 matching 10 bases. V lost 4 bases and J lost 6; bases outside the gene matches: 6. CDR1 LNHDA and CDR2 SQIVND come from the germline V gene (reference sequence). This CDR3 region has 15 residues. In DNA form, the CDR3 reads TGTGCCAGTAGTACCCCGGGACTAGCGTTCAATGAGCAGTTCTTC. Amino acid sequence: CASSTPGLAFNEQFF.

Only a few counts were recorded for this clone. CDR3 nucleotides: TGTGCCAGTACTTTTGGACTAGCGGGGGAATACAATGAGCAGTTCTTC. It translates to CASTFGLAGEYNEQFF. This chain joins TRBV19 and TRBJ2-1; 13 bases map to TRBD2. This CDR3 spans 16 amino acids. Germline trimming cut 7 bases from V and 4 bases from J; bases unmatched to any gene: 7. Germline CDR1 is LNHDA and CDR2 is SQIVND (reference sequence).

The V and J genes are TRBV2 and TRBJ1-1, with 8 positions matching TRBD1. After removal of 9 bases from V and 1 base from J, the junction contained 4 bases not matched to a gene. Germline assignment: CDR1 SNHLY and CDR2 FYNNEI. This CDR3 is built from 13 residues. The chain's CDR3 is CASGQGENTEAFF. The CDR3 bases are TGTGCCAGTGGACAGGGAGAGAACACTGAAGCTTTCTTT.

The chain has TRBV7-2 and TRBJ1-2; the D gene is possibly TRBD1 (6 bases). The CDR3 runs to 17 residues. Germline V CDR1 and CDR2: SGHTA, FQGNSA. Trimming took 3 bases from V and 4 from J, leaving 21 bases between them. The CDR3 reads CASSFAQGTVQGYGYTF. The CDR3 DNA reads as TGTGCCAGCAGCTTTGCTCAGGGGACGGTTCAAGGCTATGGCTACACCTTC.